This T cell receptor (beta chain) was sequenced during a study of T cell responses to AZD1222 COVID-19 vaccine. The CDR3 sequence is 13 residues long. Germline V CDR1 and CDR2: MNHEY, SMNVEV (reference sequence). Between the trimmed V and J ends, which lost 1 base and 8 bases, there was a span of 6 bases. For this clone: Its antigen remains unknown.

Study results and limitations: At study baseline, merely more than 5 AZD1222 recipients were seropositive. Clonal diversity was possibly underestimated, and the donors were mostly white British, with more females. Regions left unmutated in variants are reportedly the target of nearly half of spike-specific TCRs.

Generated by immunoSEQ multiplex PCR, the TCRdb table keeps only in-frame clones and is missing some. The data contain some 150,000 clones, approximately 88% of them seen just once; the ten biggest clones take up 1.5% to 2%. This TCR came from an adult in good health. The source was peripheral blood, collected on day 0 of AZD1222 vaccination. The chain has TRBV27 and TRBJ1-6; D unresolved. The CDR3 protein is CASSLFRDSPLHF. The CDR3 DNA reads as TGTGCCAGCAGTTTATTTCGCGATTCACCCCTCCACTTT.